The count of the clone carrying this T cell receptor (beta chain) is one. This specimen comes from a study of T cell changes during pregnancy in multiple sclerosis. CDR3 length: 14 amino acids. Germline assignment: CDR1 ENHRY and CDR2 SYGVKD. V lost 6 bases to trimming and J lost 4 bases; unmatched junction nucleotides: 4. TCRdb's table, derived via immunoSEQ multiplex PCR, lists solely in-frame clones and lacks some. The sample yields 69,000 or so clones, 91% seen once. The sequenced sample was CD4+ T cells from peripheral blood mononuclear cells, obtained in the third trimester of pregnancy. The TCR comes from a female donor in good health, enrolled as a control in a pregnancy study. The chain joins TRBV10-3 to TRBJ1-4, with 8 bases matching TRBD1. CDR3 sequence (DNA): TGTGCCATCAGCCCGGGACAGGATAATGAAAAACTGTTTTTT. Residues: CAISPGQDNEKLFF.